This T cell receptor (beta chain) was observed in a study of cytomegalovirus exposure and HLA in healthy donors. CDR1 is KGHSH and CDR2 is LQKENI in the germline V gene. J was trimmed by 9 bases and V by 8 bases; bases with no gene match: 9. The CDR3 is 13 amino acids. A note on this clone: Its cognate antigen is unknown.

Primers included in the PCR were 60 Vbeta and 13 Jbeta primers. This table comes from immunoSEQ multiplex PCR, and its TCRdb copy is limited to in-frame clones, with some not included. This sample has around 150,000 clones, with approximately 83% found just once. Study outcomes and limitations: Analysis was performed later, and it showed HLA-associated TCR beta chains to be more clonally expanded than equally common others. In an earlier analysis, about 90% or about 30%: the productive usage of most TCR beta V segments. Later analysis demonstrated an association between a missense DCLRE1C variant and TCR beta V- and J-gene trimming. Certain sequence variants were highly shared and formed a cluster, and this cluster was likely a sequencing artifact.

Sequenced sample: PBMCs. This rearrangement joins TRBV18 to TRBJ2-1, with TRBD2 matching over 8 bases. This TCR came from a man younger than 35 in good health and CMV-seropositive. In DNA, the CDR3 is TGTGCCAGCCCGCCGCCGGGGGGGGGTGAGCAGTTCTTC. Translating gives CASPPPGGGEQFF.